What follows are 25 T cell receptor beta chains derived from one specimen sequenced in a study of T cell responses to AZD1222 COVID-19 vaccine. Profiling relied on immunoSEQ multiplex PCR, and the TCRdb table lists in-frame clones only, not all of them. The table includes some 80,000 clones, roughly 88% detected once. This material consisted of peripheral blood, taken on day 0 of MenACWY control vaccination. Receptors originate from an adult in good health.

The chain uses TRBV5-4 and TRBJ1-1; D is possibly TRBD1 (5 bases). The CDR3 contains 16 residues. V shed 4 bases and J shed 1 base, with 17 bases lying between them. The germline CDR1 and CDR2 sequences are SGHNT and YYREEE (reference sequence). CDR3 DNA sequence: TGTGCCAGCAGCCAGTGGGGGGGACTCTCGAACACTGAAGCTTTCTTT. Translation: CASSQWGGLSNTEAFF.

The rearrangement links TRBV7-2 to TRBJ1-5, with 8 bases fitting TRBD1. V lost 0 bases, J lost 7 bases, and 5 bases stayed unmatched. The length of the CDR3 is 15 residues. The germline CDR1 and CDR2 sequences are SGHTA and FQGNSA. Here the CDR3 reads CASSLATGGGQPQHF. CDR3 DNA sequence: TGTGCCAGCAGCTTAGCAACAGGGGGGGGGCAGCCCCAGCATTTT. The variable domain in full, with the rest retrieved from reference TRBV7-2 and TRBJ1-5, is GAGVSQSPSNKVTEKGKDVELRCDPISGHTALYWYRQSLGQGLEFLIYFQGNSAPDKSGLPSDRFSAERTGGSVSTLTIQRTQQEDSAVYLCASSLATGGGQPQHFGDGTRLSIL.

The rearrangement links TRBV5-5 to TRBJ2-3; D may correspond to TRBD1 or TRBD2 (5 bases each). Trimming took off 1 base at V and 1 base at J, with 13 bases between the two ends. The germline gives CDR1 SGHKS, CDR2 YYEKEE (reference sequence). The CDR3 sequence is 16 residues long. For the CDR3, the DNA is TGTGCCAGCAGCTTGAGGCTGGGGGTGGGCACAGATACGCAGTATTTT. Amino acids: CASSLRLGVGTDTQYF.

In its sample, this clone was seen once. The chain has TRBV11-3 and TRBJ2-3; 12 bases match TRBD1. Looked up from germline, CDR1 is SGHNT and CDR2 is YENEEA. The CDR3 consists of 15 residues. V lost 6 bases, J lost 7 bases, and 8 bases stayed unmatched. As DNA, the CDR3 is TGTGCCAGCAGTACCGGGACAGGGGGCGCGAATACGCAGTATTTT. As protein: CASSTGTGGANTQYF.

The chain links TRBV18 to TRBJ2-7; 8 bases agree with TRBD1. CDR1 is KGHSH, CDR2 LQKENI, per germline. This CDR3 is 13 amino acids long. J gave up 4 bases and V 6 bases, and 5 bases lay outside the gene matches. The CDR3 reads CASSLTGGYEQYF. The CDR3 DNA is TGTGCCAGCTCCCTCACAGGGGGTTACGAGCAGTACTTC.

The chain joins TRBV6-5 to TRBJ2-1, with 7 bases identical to TRBD1. Germline CDR1 is MNHEY and CDR2 is SVGAGI. With V trimmed by 6 bases and J by 6 bases, 8 bases remained unmatched. CDR3 length: 14 residues. CDR3 sequence reads: CASRSGTATNEQFF. In nucleotides, the CDR3 is TGTGCCAGCAGATCCGGGACAGCCACCAATGAGCAGTTCTTC.

The CDR3 DNA reads as TGCAGCGTTGCCGGACAGGTCCGAAACACCGGGGAGCTGTTTTTT. Protein product: CSVAGQVRNTGELFF. The chain employs TRBV29-1 and TRBJ2-2; 7 nucleotides agree with TRBD1. Losses at the gene ends were 4 bases for V and 2 bases for J; bases not matched to a gene: 7. Germline V lookup: CDR1 SQVTM, CDR2 ANQGSEA. The CDR3 contains 15 residues.

This rearrangement joins TRBV13 to TRBJ1-1; D gene ambiguous. The V end was cut by 5 bases, the J end by 1 base, with 8 bases between. Germline CDR1 and CDR2: PRHDT and FYEKMQ (reference sequence). The CDR3 runs to 13 residues. CDR3 protein: CASSPQRNTEAFF. Here the CDR3 DNA reads TGTGCCAGCAGCCCCCAAAGGAACACTGAAGCTTTCTTT. Based on the CDR3 plus reference TRBV13 and TRBJ1-1, the full variable domain is AAGVIQSPRHLIKEKRETATLKCYPIPRHDTVYWYQQGPGQDPQFLISFYEKMQSDKGSIPDRFSAQQFSDYHSELNMSSLELGDSALYFCASSPQRNTEAFFGQGTRLTVV.

The gene calls are TRBV19 and TRBJ1-2, with D unclear. The CDR3 loop spans 14 amino acids. Germline CDR1 LNHDA, CDR2 SQIVND (reference sequence). The V gene lost 1 base and the J gene lost 7 bases, with 13 bases spanning the gap. Written as DNA, the CDR3 is TGTGCCAGTAGTATAGGGCCCTCAACAAGTGGCTACACCTTC. Its translation: CASSIGPSTSGYTF.

The count of this clone is one. This chain uses TRBV4-3 with TRBJ1-2; the D gene is possibly TRBD1 (5 bases). In germline, CDR1 is LGHNA, CDR2 YSLEER. There are 16 residues in the CDR3. V lost 3 bases and J lost 6, with 20 bases in between. The CDR3 DNA reads TGCGCCAGCAGCCAGGATTTAGGGGTCTCGGGGGATGGCTACACCTTC. This translates into CASSQDLGVSGDGYTF.

The chain couples TRBV30 to TRBJ1-1; TRBD1 aligns across 8 bases. V was clipped by 2 bases and J by 1 base; unmatched bases: 3. CDR3 size: 14 residues. Germline-derived CDR1 and CDR2 are GTSNPN and SVGIG (reference sequence). The CDR3 region is CAWSNRGGNTEAFF. In DNA form, the CDR3 reads TGTGCCTGGAGTAACAGGGGGGGGAACACTGAAGCTTTCTTT.

This clone was seen a single time. V usage is TRBV11-2 and J usage is TRBJ1-6; no definite D call. Germline values: CDR1 SGHAT, CDR2 FQNNGV. The CDR3 runs 14 residues. Between the trimmed V and J ends, which lost 5 bases and 9 bases, there was a span of 14 bases. CDR3: CASSPAVGISPLHF. CDR3 in DNA: TGTGCCAGCAGCCCCGCGGTAGGGATTTCACCCCTCCACTTT.

V and J are TRBV3-1 (or the pseudogene TRBV3-2) and TRBJ1-4; 9 nucleotides align to TRBD1. The junction had 5 bases not matched to a gene; V was cut back by 4 bases and J by 2 bases. The CDR3 covers 16 residues. CDR1 is LGHDT and CDR2 is YNNKEL in the germline V gene (reference sequence). The CDR3 sequence is CASSPRQGGTNEKLFF. CDR3 nucleotides: TGTGCCAGCAGCCCGAGACAGGGGGGGACTAATGAAAAACTGTTTTTT.

This CDR3 is CASSPWGAPYGYTF. For the CDR3, the DNA is TGTGCCAGCAGCCCCTGGGGGGCACCCTATGGCTACACCTTC. This rearrangement joins TRBV7-9 to TRBJ1-2, with D tentatively TRBD1 (6 bases). The CDR3 is 14 amino acids. CDR1 is SEHNR and CDR2 is FQNEAQ in the germline V gene (reference sequence). Trimming stripped 5 bases from V and 4 bases from J, with 14 bases between.

V gene TRBV7-3 combines with J gene TRBJ2-1, with 9 bases fitting TRBD1. This CDR3 has 13 amino acids. With 5 bases clipped from V and 8 bases from J, the junction kept 4 bases outside the gene matches. Germline loops: CDR1 SGHTA, CDR2 FQGTGA. The CDR3 sequence is CASSRDRVDEQFF. The CDR3 nucleotides read TGTGCCAGCAGCAGGGACAGGGTCGATGAGCAGTTCTTC. The variable domain in full, with the rest retrieved from reference TRBV7-3 and TRBJ2-1, is GAGVSQTPSNKVTEKGKYVELRCDPISGHTALYWYRQSLGQGPEFLIYFQGTGAADDSGLPNDRFFAVRPEGSVSTLKIQRTERGDSAVYLCASSRDRVDEQFFGPGTRLTVL.

The V and J genes are TRBV9 and TRBJ1-3; D is undetermined. Deletions cut 0 bases from V and 0 bases from J, with 10 bases between. The CDR3 is 16 amino acids. Germline CDR1 reads SGDLS; CDR2 reads YYNGEE. CDR3 loop: CASSVEGGNSGNTIYF. The CDR3 bases are TGTGCCAGCAGCGTAGAGGGAGGGAACTCTGGAAACACCATATATTTT.

The rearrangement joins TRBV20-1 to TRBJ2-3; 11 bases are shared with TRBD2. Germline assignment: CDR1 DFQATT and CDR2 SNEGSKA (reference sequence). The length of the CDR3 is 14 residues. Germline trimming cut 3 bases from V and 4 bases from J; bases unmatched to any gene: 3. The DNA for the CDR3 is TGCAGTGCTAGTAGCGGGGGGGCCGCAGATACGCAGTATTTT. Encoded protein: CSASSGGAADTQYF.

This clone appeared once. This chain links TRBV28 with TRBJ1-1; 9 nucleotides agree with TRBD1. V lost 6 bases, J lost 3 bases, and 8 bases stayed unmatched. In germline, CDR1 is MDHEN, CDR2 SYDVKM. This CDR3 is 15 amino acids long. The CDR3 reads CASRNMDRGYTEAFF. CDR3 DNA: TGTGCCAGCAGGAACATGGACAGGGGTTACACTGAAGCTTTCTTT.

The chain has TRBV11-2 and TRBJ2-5; D is tentatively TRBD1 or TRBD2 (6 bases each). The germline CDR1 and CDR2 sequences are SGHAT and FQNNGV. The CDR3 totals 15 residues. The ends were cut back, 1 base at V and 6 bases at J, with 15 bases in the middle. Written as DNA, the CDR3 is TGTGCCAGCAGCTTAGCCGAGGGGGGTAGGCAGACCCAGTACTTC. Translating it yields CASSLAEGGRQTQYF.

The rearrangement links TRBV19 to TRBJ1-5; D is ambiguous. Per the germline V gene, CDR1 is LNHDA and CDR2 is SQIVND (reference sequence). Trimming pared 2 bases from V and 6 bases from J, leaving 8 bases between. The CDR3 length is 13 residues. For the CDR3, the DNA is TGTGCCAGTAGTATAAACGTCCGTCAGCCCCAGCATTTT. Translating gives CASSINVRQPQHF.

This rearrangement joins TRBV27 to TRBJ1-5; 7 positions match TRBD1. CDR1 and CDR2 (germline): MNHEY, SMNVEV (reference sequence). V trimming: 4 bases; J trimming: 5 bases; junction bases outside the gene matches: 17. CDR3 length: 18 residues. The CDR3 bases are TGTGCCAGCAGTTCTCCGCCGCACAGGGGTCCCCGCTATCAGCCCCAGCATTTT. This sequence encodes CASSSPPHRGPRYQPQHF.

V usage is TRBV13 and J usage is TRBJ2-5, with TRBD2 matching over 7 bases. V was clipped by 4 bases and J by 3 bases; unmatched bases: 2. The CDR3 covers 13 residues. Germline V lookup: CDR1 PRHDT, CDR2 FYEKMQ (reference sequence). CDR3 in amino acids: CASSSGGEETQYF. CDR3 bases: TGTGCCAGCAGCTCGGGGGGAGAAGAGACCCAGTACTTC.

This chain links TRBV7-9 with TRBJ2-1; TRBD2 agrees at 10 bases. The CDR3 consists of 16 residues. The germline gives CDR1 SEHNR, CDR2 FQNEAQ (reference sequence). The ends lost 1 base at V and 8 bases at J; junction bases unmatched: 8. This chain's CDR3 is CASSLGPSGGADEQFF. DNA for the CDR3: TGTGCCAGCAGCTTAGGTCCGAGCGGGGGGGCCGATGAGCAGTTCTTC.

The chain has TRBV27 and TRBJ2-7; D uncertain. The CDR3 contains 13 residues. V was cut by 6 bases and J by 0 bases, with 9 bases left in between. Germline CDR1 reads MNHEY; CDR2 reads SMNVEV (reference sequence). CDR3 in amino acids: CASSQIYSYEQYF. The DNA of the CDR3 is TGTGCCAGCAGCCAGATTTACTCCTACGAGCAGTACTTC.

The V and J genes are TRBV9 and TRBJ1-3; a weak D match, TRBD1 (5 bases). The length of the CDR3 is 16 residues. The germline V and J ends were trimmed by 3 bases and 4 bases, with 17 bases remaining between them. From germline, CDR1 is SGDLS and CDR2 YYNGEE. CDR3 DNA: TGTGCCAGCAGCGCCACAATCCAGGGAAGGGGAAACACCATATATTTT. Translating gives CASSATIQGRGNTIYF.